A single sample is the source of the 13 T cell receptor beta chains below, sequenced in a study of blood T cell repertoires in COVID-19. The protocol was immunoSEQ multiplex PCR, while the TCRdb copy is restricted to in-frame clones and leaves out a portion. This sample carries some 670,000 clones, over 80% of them seen once, and the ten largest clones take around 0.3%. The sample consisted of peripheral blood. The receptors here all came from a woman younger than 35 with acute or convalescent COVID-19.

This chain links TRBV10-3 with TRBJ2-2; unclear D gene. With 6 bases removed from V and 3 bases from J, the gap between germline ends came to 11 bases. CDR3 length: 14 amino acids. Looked up from germline, CDR1 is ENHRY and CDR2 is SYGVKD. The CDR3 protein is CAISENEDTGELFF. The DNA for the CDR3 is TGTGCCATCAGCGAGAACGAGGACACCGGGGAGCTGTTTTTT.

The chain combines TRBV19 with TRBJ1-4; 7 bases line up with TRBD1. This CDR3 has 18 residues. Germline CDR1 is LNHDA and CDR2 is SQIVND (reference sequence). J was trimmed by 0 bases and V by 0 bases; bases with no gene match: 7. The DNA for the CDR3 is TGTGCCAGTAGTATAGACAAAACAGGGGTTGCAACTAATGAAAAACTGTTTTTT. It specifies CASSIDKTGVATNEKLFF. The complete variable domain, with remaining parts taken from reference TRBV19 and TRBJ1-4, reads DGGITQSPKYLFRKEGQNVTLSCEQNLNHDAMYWYRQDPGQGLRLIYYSQIVNDFQKGDIAEGYSVSREKKESFPLTVTSAQKNPTAFYLCASSIDKTGVATNEKLFFGSGTQLSVL.

This chain uses TRBV3-1 (or the pseudogene TRBV3-2) with TRBJ2-4, with 7 bases aligning to TRBD2. This CDR3 region has 14 residues. J gave up 8 bases and V 1 base, and 5 bases lay outside the gene matches. Germline values: CDR1 LGHDT, CDR2 YNNKEL (reference sequence). CDR3: CASSQGFGGDIQYF. In nucleotides, the CDR3 is TGTGCCAGCAGCCAAGGGTTTGGGGGGGACATTCAGTACTTC.

This sequence joins TRBV30 and TRBJ2-5; D remains unclear. The CDR3 runs 14 residues. Germline assignment: CDR1 GTSNPN and CDR2 SVGIG (reference sequence). Between the trimmed V and J ends, which lost 0 bases and 1 base, there was a span of 9 bases. The chain's CDR3 is CAWSVRRIQETQYF. CDR3 DNA sequence: TGTGCCTGGAGTGTACGCAGGATCCAAGAGACCCAGTACTTC.

As regards this clone: This specimen includes other DNA sequences encoding the same CDR3. The genes are TRBV20-1 and TRBJ2-7; maybe TRBD1 (6 bases). CDR1 DFQATT and CDR2 SNEGSKA come from the germline V gene (reference sequence). The CDR3 length is 11 residues. V lost 3 bases and J 7 bases, leaving 10 bases between the germline ends. Here the CDR3 DNA reads TGCAGTGCTAGCACAGGGTATGAGCAGTACTTC. It is translated as CSASTGYEQYF.

The V call is TRBV11-3, the J call TRBJ2-1; 8 nucleotides match TRBD2. V gave up 5 bases and J gave up 5 bases; unmatched junction bases: 8. In germline, CDR1 is SGHNT, CDR2 YENEEA. The CDR3 runs 15 residues. CDR3 region: CASSHPGGGNNEQFF. The CDR3 DNA sequence: TGTGCCAGCAGCCACCCGGGCGGGGGGAACAATGAGCAGTTCTTC.

The gene calls are TRBV3-1 (or the pseudogene TRBV3-2) and TRBJ1-2, with 10 bases identical to TRBD1. Germline V lookup: CDR1 LGHDT, CDR2 YNNKEL (reference sequence). The CDR3 runs 14 residues. The V gene end was trimmed by 10 bases and the J gene end by 6 bases; junction bases not matched to a gene: 11. CDR3 DNA: TGTGCCACCCGAAGATCCGACAGGGGGCATGGCTACACCTTC. This translates into CATRRSDRGHGYTF.

This clone was observed a single time. The chain has TRBV18 and TRBJ2-1; D ambiguous. V lost 3 bases to trimming and J lost 9 bases, with 6 bases between them. CDR1 KGHSH and CDR2 LQKENI come from the germline V gene. The CDR3 is 11 residues long. The chain's CDR3 is CASSPSIEQFF. Here the CDR3 DNA reads TGTGCCAGCTCACCGTCAATTGAGCAGTTCTTC.

This chain's CDR3 is CATTAGASTDTQYF. The CDR3 DNA follows: TGTGCCACCACGGCGGGGGCTAGCACAGATACGCAGTATTTT. The chain links TRBV15 to TRBJ2-3; weak D call: TRBD2 (7 bases). Trimming removed 7 bases from V and 0 bases from J, with 11 bases in between. The CDR3 consists of 14 residues. Germline CDR1 reads LNHNV; CDR2 reads YYDKDF (reference sequence).

The chain combines TRBV12-5 with TRBJ1-3; D is uncertain. In germline, CDR1 is LGHNT, CDR2 FRNRAP. CDR3 length equals 14 residues. Trimming left V 4 bases short and J 0 bases short, with 7 bases between. The CDR3 coding sequence is TGTGCTAGTGGTTCGAGCACCTCTGGAAACACCATATATTTT. It translates to CASGSSTSGNTIYF.

The genes are TRBV19 and TRBJ2-7, with a tentative D call TRBD1 (6 bases). The ends were cut back, 5 bases at V and 3 bases at J, with 20 bases in the middle. Germline lookup yields CDR1 LNHDA and CDR2 SQIVND (reference sequence). The CDR3 consists of 16 residues. CDR3 in amino acids: CASSQTGHARGYEQYF. CDR3 nucleotide sequence: TGTGCCAGTAGTCAAACGGGACACGCTAGAGGCTACGAGCAGTACTTC.

The chain employs TRBV25-1 and TRBJ2-2; D is possibly TRBD1 (6 bases). This CDR3 spans 16 amino acids. V was shortened by 5 bases and J by 1 base, with 14 bases between the two germline ends. The germline V gene has CDR1 MGHDK and CDR2 SYGVNS. The CDR3 here is CASSPNRDKNTGELFF. CDR3 sequence (DNA): TGTGCCAGCAGTCCCAACCGGGACAAGAACACCGGGGAGCTGTTTTTT.

The genes are TRBV20-1 and TRBJ1-4; D is undetermined. Deletions cut 7 bases from V and 7 bases from J, with 10 bases between. This CDR3 spans 11 amino acids. Germline V gives CDR1 DFQATT, CDR2 SNEGSKA (reference sequence). Here the CDR3 reads CSVRRGEKLFF. In nucleotides, the CDR3 is TGCAGTGTGCGGCGGGGTGAAAAACTGTTTTTT.